Below are 3 T cell receptor beta chains sequenced from a single sample in a study of shared clonotypes between healthy human individuals. Profiled with immunoSEQ multiplex PCR; TCRdb holds only in-frame clones, not every one. This table holds nearly 1 million clones, over 75% found once. Sample: memory CD4+ T cells sorted from blood. Specified subset: CD45RA-negative fraction. Every receptor here comes from a man aged 18-30 years in good health.

This clone was observed a few times. V is TRBV2 and J is TRBJ2-2; no clear D gene. Trimming pared 6 bases from V and 2 bases from J, leaving 10 bases between. Germline V gene lookup returns CDR1 SNHLY and CDR2 FYNNEI. The CDR3 is 14 amino acids. CDR3 DNA sequence: TGTGCCAGCAGGAACTCCCCTAACACCGGGGAGCTGTTTTTT. Translation gives CASRNSPNTGELFF.

This clone showed up just once. This chain links TRBV5-8 with TRBJ2-5; TRBD2 is a possible D gene (5 bases). V lost 2 bases to trimming and J lost 4 bases, with 9 bases between them. The CDR3 runs to 13 residues. Germline values: CDR1 SGHTS, CDR2 YDEGEE. CDR3: CASSFKGAETQYF. Written as DNA, the CDR3 is TGTGCCAGCAGCTTTAAGGGAGCAGAGACCCAGTACTTC. The full variable domain, completed using reference TRBV5-8 and TRBJ2-5, is EAGVTQSPTHLIKTRGQQATLRCSPISGHTSVYWYQQALGLGLQFLLWYDEGEERNRGNFPPRFSGRQFPNYSSELNVNALELEDSALYLCASSFKGAETQYFGPGTRLLVL.

This clone has just a few counts. The chain joins TRBV14 to TRBJ2-7; 8 positions agree with TRBD1. CDR3 length: 15 amino acids. Germline V gene sequence: CDR1 SGHDN, CDR2 FVKESK. V dropped 4 bases and J dropped 0; count of bases not matched to a gene: 5. In DNA, the CDR3 is TGTGCCAGCAGCCTTGGACAGGGCATCTCCTACGAGCAGTACTTC. Protein: CASSLGQGISYEQYF.